These 27 T cell receptor beta chains came from one sample sequenced in a study of monozygotic twins with inflammatory bowel disease. With the 5' RACE reads reprocessed, TCRdb shows one record per CDR3 protein and no DNA. The sample has over 100,000 distinct CDR3 sequences. Sequenced sample: blood. The receptor source for this set is a human donor with ulcerative colitis or Crohn's disease, or a healthy co-twin of an affected twin (not recorded which).

The rearrangement uses TRBV14 and TRBJ2-1; TCRdb picks TRBD2, but there is no DNA to check that call. Germline CDR1 and CDR2: SGHDN and FVKESK. The CDR3 consists of 16 residues. The CDR3 protein is CASSPGLAGGLGEQFF.

The chain employs TRBV27 and TRBJ2-1; without DNA, the TCRdb call of TRBD1 cannot be checked. This CDR3 contains 12 residues. Germline CDR1 MNHEY, CDR2 SMNVEV (reference sequence). CDR3 in amino acids: CASSYWGVEQFF.

The rearrangement uses TRBV7-9 and TRBJ1-2; the D call of TRBD1 rests on TCRdb alone, since no DNA is present to check it. The V gene's germline CDR1 is SEHNR and CDR2 FQNEAQ (reference sequence). This CDR3 has 14 amino acids. Here the CDR3 reads CASSLLSPNYGYTF. Full variable domain (remainder filled in from reference TRBV7-9 and TRBJ1-2): DTGVSQNPRHKITKRGQNVTFRCDPISEHNRLYWYRQTLGQGPEFLTYFQNEAQLEKSRLLSDRFSAERPKGSFSTLEIQRTEQGDSAMYLCASSLLSPNYGYTFGSGTRLTVV.

The genes are TRBV5-1 and TRBJ2-1; TCRdb's assignment of TRBD1 cannot be checked, as there is no DNA. The germline gives CDR1 SGHRS, CDR2 YFSETQ. This CDR3 is built from 17 residues. The CDR3 is CASSSNPTGSSHNEQFF.

The chain combines TRBV12-3 or TRBV12-4 with TRBJ2-1. The CDR3 consists of 12 residues. This chain's CDR3 is CASSLAWNEQFF.

The genes are TRBV12-3 or TRBV12-4 and TRBJ1-5; TCRdb gives TRBD1 as the D gene, but with no DNA this cannot be confirmed. The CDR3 totals 12 residues. CDR3 in amino acids: CASSTGVQPQHF.

The chain joins TRBV5-1 to TRBJ1-6. Germline-derived CDR1 and CDR2 are SGHRS and YFSETQ. This CDR3 spans 15 amino acids. CDR3: CASSFAEGNNSPLHF.

V is TRBV20-1 and J is TRBJ2-3. There are 14 residues in the CDR3. Germline CDR1 is DFQATT and CDR2 is SNEGSKA (reference sequence). CDR3 amino acids: CSARFSDYTDTQYF.

The gene calls are TRBV20-1 and TRBJ1-2. Germline V gives CDR1 DFQATT, CDR2 SNEGSKA (reference sequence). The CDR3 runs 11 residues. The CDR3 loop reads CSASSGYGYTF.

The chain has TRBV7-3 and TRBJ2-1; the TCRdb call, TRBD1, lacks DNA for checking. The CDR3 has 17 residues. CDR1 is SGHTA, CDR2 FQGTGA, per germline. CDR3 region: CASSLSPPFRASNEQFF. Together with reference TRBV7-3 and TRBJ2-1, the CDR3 gives the full variable domain: GAGVSQTPSNKVTEKGKYVELRCDPISGHTALYWYRQSLGQGPEFLIYFQGTGAADDSGLPNDRFFAVRPEGSVSTLKIQRTERGDSAVYLCASSLSPPFRASNEQFFGPGTRLTVL.

The chain employs TRBV7-8 and TRBJ1-6. CDR1 and CDR2 from the germline V gene are SGHVS and FQNEAQ. The CDR3 is 13 amino acids. This CDR3 is CASSLEVDSPLHF. The whole variable domain, filled in from reference TRBV7-8 and TRBJ1-6, reads GAGVSQSPRYKVAKRGQDVALRCDPISGHVSLFWYQQALGQGPEFLTYFQNEAQLDKSGLPSDRFFAERPEGSVSTLKIQRTQQEDSAVYLCASSLEVDSPLHFGNGTRLTVT.

V gene TRBV10-3 combines with J gene TRBJ1-1; absent DNA, TCRdb's TRBD1 call cannot be checked. Per germline, CDR1 ENHRY and CDR2 SYGVKD. The CDR3 length is 15 residues. This CDR3 reads CAIRPGTGMNTEAFF.

The genes are TRBV20-1 and TRBJ2-7; TCRdb's D call, TRBD2, is unchecked because there is no DNA. This CDR3 is 12 amino acids long. Germline values: CDR1 DFQATT, CDR2 SNEGSKA (reference sequence). The CDR3 protein is CSIPSDGAEQYF.

The chain combines TRBV5-1 with TRBJ1-5. Germline CDR1 and CDR2: SGHRS and YFSETQ. This CDR3 contains 15 residues. CDR3 region: CASSLAGMSNQPQHF.

This chain joins TRBV5-1 and TRBJ2-7; TCRdb's D call of TRBD1 is untestable without DNA. The germline V gene has CDR1 SGHRS and CDR2 YFSETQ. The CDR3 length is 14 residues. The CDR3 sequence is CASSPPDRPYEQYF.

The chain employs TRBV5-1 and TRBJ2-4; TCRdb lists TRBD1, though no DNA is available to test this call. Per the germline V gene, CDR1 is SGHRS and CDR2 is YFSETQ. This CDR3 spans 13 amino acids. The CDR3 sequence is CASSRFQGNIQYF.

The chain has TRBV20-1 and TRBJ1-1. Germline CDR1 and CDR2: DFQATT and SNEGSKA (reference sequence). The CDR3 covers 12 residues. The CDR3 sequence is CSARLPDAEAFF.

This rearrangement joins TRBV7-2 to TRBJ1-1; TCRdb lists TRBD1, though no DNA is available to test this call. This CDR3 has 14 residues. The germline V gene encodes CDR1 SGHTA and CDR2 FQGNSA. The CDR3 sequence: CASSRLGGVTEAFF.

The CDR3 region is CASRVSGGQYQPQHF. This rearrangement joins TRBV28 to TRBJ1-5. The germline CDR1 and CDR2 sequences are MDHEN and SYDVKM. CDR3 length: 15 amino acids.

V is TRBV28 and J is TRBJ2-7; TCRdb selects TRBD1, and the lack of DNA leaves this call unchecked. This CDR3 is built from 14 residues. Per the germline V gene, CDR1 is MDHEN and CDR2 is SYDVKM. The CDR3 region is CASSLRTPLYEQYF.

The V and J genes are TRBV5-1 and TRBJ2-3. The CDR3 runs 15 residues. In germline, CDR1 is SGHRS, CDR2 YFSETQ. CDR3 amino acids: CASSLDRASTDTQYF.

The gene calls are TRBV4-3 and TRBJ2-3; TCRdb's D gene call, TRBD1, goes unchecked for lack of DNA. The germline V gene has CDR1 LGHNA and CDR2 YSLEER. CDR3 length: 18 amino acids. CDR3 protein: CASSQAAGGFENADTQYF.

The V call is TRBV19, the J call TRBJ2-5; with no DNA, the TCRdb D assignment of TRBD2 cannot be verified. The CDR3 has 16 residues. CDR1 and CDR2 from the germline V gene are LNHDA and SQIVND (reference sequence). Here the CDR3 reads CASSIFPKTSQETQYF.

The chain uses TRBV5-1 and TRBJ2-2. There are 17 residues in the CDR3. The germline V gene encodes CDR1 SGHRS and CDR2 YFSETQ. The CDR3: CASSLIFGRKNTGELFF.

The chain recombines TRBV12-3 or TRBV12-4 with TRBJ2-1; the D gene TCRdb calls, TRBD2, cannot be checked with no DNA. This CDR3 is 16 amino acids long. CDR3 in amino acids: CASSFPSGLPTYEQFF.

The chain uses TRBV5-6 and TRBJ1-5; TCRdb proposes TRBD1, but this gene call is untestable without DNA. Germline loops: CDR1 SGHDT, CDR2 YYEEEE. The CDR3 covers 15 residues. This CDR3 reads CASSLAPGRNQPQHF.

This rearrangement joins TRBV2 to TRBJ2-1; TCRdb selects TRBD2, and the lack of DNA leaves this call unchecked. This CDR3 contains 17 residues. Germline V gene lookup returns CDR1 SNHLY and CDR2 FYNNEI. Here the CDR3 reads CASSGDLGLAGGYEQFF.